This T cell receptor (beta chain) is drawn from a study of post-analysis software for immune sequencing data. In the study overall: Relapsing-remitting, secondary progressive and progressive-relapsing multiple sclerosis courses were included. Study findings and constraints: Strong co-clustering by F measure linked samples that shared a preparation batch. Controls had lower frequencies than patients of about 5 TRBV segments, which included TRBV5-6, TRBV5-1 and TRBV20-1.

This clonotype came up a few times. Its antigen is not known. Unique molecular identifiers tagged the TCR beta cDNA libraries. Each CDR3 protein is one row after TCRdb ran MiXCR on the PCR reads. The table records 700,000 to 900,000 distinct CDR3 sequences, 46% of them present only once. Germline values: CDR1 SGHVT, CDR2 SQSDAQ. Trimming took off 7 bases at V and 5 bases at J, with 24 bases between the two ends. This CDR3 has 16 residues. Sequencing was performed on blood. The TCR sequence derives from a girl aged 10 to 17 with multiple sclerosis. The rearrangement links TRBV7-4 to TRBJ2-7, with D perhaps TRBD2 (5 bases). The CDR3 sequence is CASILLVGSGSHEQYF. The CDR3 DNA follows: TGTGCCAGCATCCTTCTCGTGGGCTCGGGGTCCCACGAGCAGTACTTC.